The 5 T cell receptor beta chains reported below all come from one sample, sequenced in a study of Ad26.COV2.S vaccination and SARS-CoV-2 variants. Clones were sequenced by immunoSEQ multiplex PCR, and TCRdb holds only the in-frame ones, with some missing. The sample consists of a few hundred thousand clones, around 86% of them appearing once. Treatment given: around 19 received Ad26.COV2.S at low or high dose, single or two shots; a few received placebo; per-sample allocation not given. Collection of samples fell on day 63 after the first vaccine or placebo injection. This specimen consisted of peripheral blood, obtained in a trial of Ad26.COV2.S vaccine versus placebo. Receptors originate from a person between 18 and 60 years old who received the Ad26.COV2.S COVID-19 vaccine or a placebo.

The V call is TRBV4-1, the J call TRBJ1-4, with 7 bases matching TRBD1. Germline loops: CDR1 MGHRA, CDR2 YSYEKL. CDR3 length: 14 residues. V shed 11 bases and J 0 bases; nucleotides not matched to a gene: 6. The CDR3 sequence is CASGTVSTNEKLFF. CDR3 bases: TGCGCCTCAGGGACAGTCTCAACTAATGAAAAACTGTTTTTT.

J is TRBJ1-5 and V is TRBV7-9; possibly TRBD1 for D (5 bases). CDR3 length: 15 amino acids. Trimming shortened V by 5 bases and J by 3 bases, and 14 bases separated the two germline ends. From germline, CDR1 is SEHNR and CDR2 FQNEAQ (reference sequence). In DNA form, the CDR3 reads TGTGCCAGCAGCCCGCTAGGGGCCGCCAATCAGCCCCAGCATTTT. Its protein product is CASSPLGAANQPQHF.

This clone was detected a few times. The chain links TRBV7-9 to TRBJ1-5; no firm D call. CDR1 and CDR2 from the germline V gene are SEHNR and FQNEAQ (reference sequence). The CDR3 totals 14 residues. With 3 bases removed from V and 2 bases from J, the gap between germline ends came to 8 bases. CDR3 sequence reads: CASSFSNGNQPQHF. The CDR3 DNA sequence: TGTGCCAGCAGCTTTTCTAACGGCAATCAGCCCCAGCATTTT. Full variable domain (outside the CDR3, taken from reference TRBV7-9 and TRBJ1-5): DTGVSQNPRHKITKRGQNVTFRCDPISEHNRLYWYRQTLGQGPEFLTYFQNEAQLEKSRLLSDRFSAERPKGSFSTLEIQRTEQGDSAMYLCASSFSNGNQPQHFGDGTRLSIL.

The sample holds one count of this clone. The chain couples TRBV11-2 to TRBJ2-7, with 7 bases identical to TRBD2. V shed 5 bases, J shed 0 bases, and the junction held 4 bases outside the gene matches. The CDR3 sequence is 14 residues long. CDR1 is SGHAT and CDR2 is FQNNGV in the germline V gene. CDR3 protein: CASSVGGSSYEQYF. Written as DNA, the CDR3 is TGTGCCAGCAGCGTCGGGGGGAGCTCCTACGAGCAGTACTTC.

This sequence joins TRBV6-1 and TRBJ1-5; a weak D match, TRBD1 (5 bases). Germline values: CDR1 MNHNS, CDR2 SASEGT. This CDR3 has 18 residues. The V gene lost 0 bases and the J gene lost 0 bases, with 15 bases spanning the gap. CDR3 amino acids: CASSEARRGPYSNQPQHF. The CDR3 DNA reads TGTGCCAGCAGTGAAGCGCGACGGGGACCGTATAGCAATCAGCCCCAGCATTTT.